A few counts support the clone carrying this T cell receptor beta chain. A much larger clone differs from this one at a single base, so this may be a read error. The source of the sample is a study of blood T cells in healthy people across ages. About the study: When template switching was applied, about one barcoded beta molecule was captured per two T cells.

A sample-barcoded 5' primer and a J-beta primer mix were used in a second PCR of roughly 6 to 11 cycles. TCRdb reprocessed the 5' RACE reads via MiXCR and lists one record per CDR3 protein. Of 600,000 or so distinct CDR3 sequences in the sample, approximately 30% were seen once. This TCR came from a woman of 80 years or more in good health. Source material: blood.

The CDR3 loop is CASSLTTATSEKLFF. CDR3 sequence (DNA): TGCGCCAGCAGCTTGACAACTGCAACTAGTGAAAAACTGTTTTTT. V is TRBV5-1 and J is TRBJ1-4; D remains unclear. The CDR3 has 15 amino acids. The germline V gene encodes CDR1 SGHRS and CDR2 YFSETQ.